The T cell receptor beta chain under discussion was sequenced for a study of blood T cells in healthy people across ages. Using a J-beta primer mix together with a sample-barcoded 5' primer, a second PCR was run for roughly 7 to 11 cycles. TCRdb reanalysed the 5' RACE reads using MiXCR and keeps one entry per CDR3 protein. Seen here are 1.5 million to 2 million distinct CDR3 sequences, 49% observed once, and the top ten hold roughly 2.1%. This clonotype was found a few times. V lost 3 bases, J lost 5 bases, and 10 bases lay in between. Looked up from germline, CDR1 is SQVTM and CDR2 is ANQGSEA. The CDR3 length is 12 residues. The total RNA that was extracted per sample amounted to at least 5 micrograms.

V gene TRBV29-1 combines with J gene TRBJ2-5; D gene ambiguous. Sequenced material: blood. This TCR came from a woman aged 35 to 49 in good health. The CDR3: CSVDALGETQYF. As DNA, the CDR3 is TGCAGCGTTGATGCCCTAGGGGAGACCCAGTACTTC.